These 25 T cell receptor beta chains were sequenced from one sample in a study of vaccination effects on CD4 cells after COVID-19. Following culture for ten to eleven days, CD4+ T cells were isolated. Their specific antigens are unknown. Repertoires were generated with immunoSEQ multiplex PCR, while TCRdb's copy carries only in-frame clones and drops some. The table has 20,000 to 25,000 clones, 73% seen once. Here the sequenced sample was CD4+ T cells from PBMCs cultured without peptide, taken before COVID-19 vaccination. Receptors originate from a human donor who received a COVID-19 vaccine.

The DNA for the CDR3 is TGTGCCAGCAGCTTAGGGGAGCAAATTGGCTACACCTTC. This sequence encodes CASSLGEQIGYTF. The chain is built from TRBV7-9 and TRBJ1-2, with unresolved D. V shed 1 base and J shed 7 bases, with 10 bases lying between them. CDR1 SEHNR and CDR2 FQNEAQ come from the germline V gene (reference sequence). The CDR3 has 13 residues.

The chain carries TRBV9 and TRBJ1-1, with D possibly matching TRBD1 (6 bases). Deletions cut 3 bases from V and 4 bases from J, with 19 bases between. The germline V gene has CDR1 SGDLS and CDR2 YYNGEE. The CDR3 runs 16 residues. The CDR3 region is CASSEGPQGLGTEAFF. CDR3 in DNA: TGTGCCAGCAGCGAGGGGCCCCAGGGGTTGGGCACTGAAGCTTTCTTT. The full variable domain, in which reference TRBV9 and TRBJ1-1 provide the parts outside the CDR3, is DSGVTQTPKHLITATGQRVTLRCSPRSGDLSVYWYQQSLDQGLQFLIQYYNGEERAKGNILERFSAQQFPDLHSELNLSSLELGDSALYFCASSEGPQGLGTEAFFGQGTRLTVV.

The chain links TRBV7-2 to TRBJ2-7; D unresolved. V was trimmed by 1 base and J by 0 bases, leaving 16 bases between them. CDR1 and CDR2 from the germline V gene are SGHTA and FQGNSA. CDR3 size: 17 residues. DNA for the CDR3: TGTGCCAGCAGCTTAGAGGGTCTTGTTTTGAGCTCCTACGAGCAGTACTTC. It translates to CASSLEGLVLSSYEQYF.

V is TRBV2 and J is TRBJ1-1; no firm D call. V shed 2 bases and J shed 8 bases, with 6 bases lying between them. CDR1 and CDR2 from the germline V gene are SNHLY and FYNNEI. The CDR3 has 11 amino acids. The CDR3 reads CASSERAEAFF. CDR3 DNA: TGTGCCAGCAGTGAACGTGCCGAAGCTTTCTTT. The variable domain in full, completed from reference TRBV2 and TRBJ1-1, reads EPEVTQTPSHQVTQMGQEVILRCVPISNHLYFYWYRQILGQKVEFLVSFYNNEISEKSEIFDDQFSVERPDGSNFTLKIRSTKLEDSAMYFCASSERAEAFFGQGTRLTVV.

The chain combines TRBV6-5 with TRBJ2-2, with D possibly being TRBD1 or TRBD2 (5 bases each). Germline loops: CDR1 MNHEY, CDR2 SVGAGI. The CDR3 covers 14 residues. Trimming removed 8 bases at V and 2 bases at J, with 12 bases between. CDR3 in amino acids: CASLRDPNTGELFF. CDR3 nucleotides: TGTGCCAGCCTCCGGGACCCAAACACCGGGGAGCTGTTTTTT.

The chain joins TRBV5-6 to TRBJ2-5; 9 bases fit TRBD1. V trimming: 2 bases; J trimming: 4 bases; junction bases outside the gene matches: 3. CDR1 SGHDT and CDR2 YYEEEE come from the germline V gene. The CDR3 extends over 14 amino acids. CDR3 region: CASSLTGGAETQYF. The CDR3 nucleotides are TGTGCCAGCAGCTTAACAGGGGGCGCAGAGACCCAGTACTTC.

The rearrangement links TRBV5-5 to TRBJ2-1, with D maybe TRBD2 (5 bases). This CDR3 region has 13 residues. In germline, CDR1 is SGHKS, CDR2 YYEKEE (reference sequence). Trimming shortened V by 5 bases and J by 6 bases, and 12 bases separated the two germline ends. CDR3 coding DNA: TGTGCCAGCAGGATCTCAGGAGGCAATGAGCAGTTCTTC. Its translation: CASRISGGNEQFF.

The chain recombines TRBV30 with TRBJ1-4; D gene unclear. V was trimmed by 1 base and J by 8 bases, leaving 8 bases between them. Per the germline V gene, CDR1 is GTSNPN and CDR2 is SVGIG (reference sequence). The CDR3 consists of 12 residues. CDR3 bases: TGTGCCTGGAGTGCCATTGGGGAAAAACTGTTTTTT. Protein: CAWSAIGEKLFF.

This clone was counted between two and nine times. This chain links TRBV2 with TRBJ1-2; 10 bases line up with TRBD1. From germline, CDR1 is SNHLY and CDR2 FYNNEI. The CDR3 is 13 amino acids. V shed 8 bases, J shed 4 bases, and the junction held 4 bases outside the gene matches. CDR3 sequence (DNA): TGTGCCAGCGACAGGGGGCAAAGCTATGGCTACACCTTC. It is translated as CASDRGQSYGYTF.

The rearrangement uses TRBV12-3 or TRBV12-4 and TRBJ2-3; D possibly corresponds to TRBD2 (5 bases). Trimming cost V 2 bases and J 6 bases, with 9 bases left between them. This CDR3 spans 13 amino acids. CDR3 region: CASSLLGGDTQYF. In nucleotides, the CDR3 is TGTGCCAGCAGTTTATTGGGCGGGGATACGCAGTATTTT.

The rearrangement links TRBV7-9 to TRBJ2-1, with 9 bases fitting TRBD2. CDR3 length equals 16 residues. Trimming removed 1 base from V and 8 bases from J; junction bases left unmatched: 9. Germline lookup yields CDR1 SEHNR and CDR2 FQNEAQ (reference sequence). The CDR3 region has the DNA TGTGCCAGCAGCTTAGTTGGTAGCGGGAGAATCCATGAGCAGTTCTTC. This gives the protein CASSLVGSGRIHEQFF.

The CDR3 loop reads CSASHQGDNYGYTF. The CDR3 coding sequence is TGCAGTGCTAGTCACCAGGGGGATAACTATGGCTACACCTTC. The chain links TRBV20-1 to TRBJ1-2; 7 bases map to TRBD1. CDR3 length: 14 residues. Per the germline V gene, CDR1 is DFQATT and CDR2 is SNEGSKA (reference sequence). J lost 1 base, V lost 3 bases, and 5 bases had no gene match.

V is TRBV3-1 (or the pseudogene TRBV3-2) and J is TRBJ1-1; a possible D gene is TRBD1 (5 bases). The germline V and J ends were trimmed by 6 bases and 1 base, with 15 bases remaining between them. CDR1 and CDR2 (germline): LGHDT, YNNKEL (reference sequence). The CDR3 loop spans 15 amino acids. CDR3 DNA sequence: TGTGCCAGCAGTTTCCAAGGGGCCGGGAACACTGAAGCTTTCTTT. It translates to CASSFQGAGNTEAFF.

The chain is built from TRBV5-1 and TRBJ2-2, with a tentative D call TRBD2 (5 bases). The CDR3 covers 17 residues. Trimming shortened V by 1 base and J by 4 bases, and 17 bases separated the two germline ends. Germline V gene data show CDR1 as SGHRS and CDR2 as YFSETQ. The CDR3 here is CASSLLPGAETTGELFF. As DNA, the CDR3 is TGCGCCAGCAGCTTGCTTCCCGGAGCGGAGACCACCGGGGAGCTGTTTTTT.

This chain links TRBV25-1 with TRBJ2-7, with TRBD1 identical over 10 bases. Trimming cost V 3 bases and J 3 bases; bases outside gene matches: 5. In germline, CDR1 is MGHDK, CDR2 SYGVNS. CDR3 length equals 15 residues. CDR3 sequence (DNA): TGTGCCAGCAGTGACCCGACAGGGGGCCTCTACGAGCAGTACTTC. As protein: CASSDPTGGLYEQYF.

The chain combines TRBV6-1 with TRBJ2-7; the D gene is possibly TRBD1 (5 bases). The CDR3 has 14 amino acids. With 3 bases removed from V and 3 bases from J, the gap between germline ends came to 12 bases. Germline-derived CDR1 and CDR2 are MNHNS and SASEGT. The CDR3 loop reads CASSELDTHYEQYF. The CDR3 bases are TGTGCCAGCAGTGAGCTGGACACTCACTACGAGCAGTACTTC.

The chain uses TRBV5-1 and TRBJ1-4; D is ambiguous. V dropped 2 bases and J dropped 7 bases, with 12 bases sitting between them. The CDR3 is 14 residues long. Germline CDR1 and CDR2: SGHRS and YFSETQ. CDR3 region: CASSFGSRGEKLFF. The CDR3 bases are TGCGCCAGCAGCTTTGGGTCCCGGGGTGAAAAACTGTTTTTT.

The rearrangement joins TRBV11-1 to TRBJ2-5; D is undetermined. CDR1 and CDR2 (germline): SGHAT, FQDESV (reference sequence). Deletions cut 5 bases from V and 5 bases from J, with 12 bases between. The CDR3 spans 13 residues. CDR3 in DNA: TGTGCCAGCAGCATGGGTTTTCGTGAGACCCAGTACTTC. Translating it yields CASSMGFRETQYF.

The chain employs TRBV5-6 and TRBJ2-7; D remains ambiguous. Between the trimmed V and J ends, which lost 1 base and 4 bases, there was a span of 6 bases. Germline values: CDR1 SGHDT, CDR2 YYEEEE. This CDR3 has 12 residues. CDR3: CASSLNAYEQYF. The DNA for the CDR3 is TGTGCCAGCAGCTTGAATGCGTACGAGCAGTACTTC.

J is TRBJ2-1 and V is TRBV28; D is tentatively TRBD1 or TRBD2 (5 bases each). The CDR3 is made up of 16 amino acids. Germline V gene sequence: CDR1 MDHEN, CDR2 SYDVKM. Trimming shortened V by 8 bases and J by 4 bases, and 21 bases separated the two germline ends. CDR3 residues: CASLSPGTGPYNEQFF. The CDR3 DNA reads as TGTGCCAGCTTGAGCCCAGGGACGGGTCCTTACAATGAGCAGTTCTTC.

This clone was found a few times. The same CDR3 is also encoded by other DNA sequences in this sample. The chain joins TRBV6-1 to TRBJ1-1; D is uncertain. CDR3 size: 13 residues. With 3 bases removed from V and 0 bases from J, the gap between germline ends came to 5 bases. The germline gives CDR1 MNHNS, CDR2 SASEGT. CDR3 bases: TGTGCCAGCAGTGACAGTCTGAACACTGAAGCTTTCTTT. Its protein is CASSDSLNTEAFF.

The genes are TRBV2 and TRBJ1-1; D uncertain. The CDR3 covers 14 residues. Trimming left V 6 bases short and J 1 base short, with 12 bases between. Germline assignment: CDR1 SNHLY and CDR2 FYNNEI. DNA for the CDR3: TGTGCCAGCAGCAGTGCGGGTAGGAACACTGAAGCTTTCTTT. Its protein is CASSSAGRNTEAFF. Filled out from reference TRBV2 and TRBJ1-1, the complete variable domain reads EPEVTQTPSHQVTQMGQEVILRCVPISNHLYFYWYRQILGQKVEFLVSFYNNEISEKSEIFDDQFSVERPDGSNFTLKIRSTKLEDSAMYFCASSSAGRNTEAFFGQGTRLTVV.

This chain joins TRBV27 and TRBJ1-5; D is perhaps TRBD1 (5 bases). This CDR3 is built from 14 residues. V was shortened by 2 bases and J by 4 bases, with 9 bases between the two germline ends. Germline V gene sequence: CDR1 MNHEY, CDR2 SMNVEV (reference sequence). CDR3 coding DNA: TGTGCCAGCAGTTTAGGGTGGGGGAATCAGCCCCAGCATTTT. Translating gives CASSLGWGNQPQHF.

A remark on this clone: Other DNA sequences in the same sample also yield this CDR3. This sequence joins TRBV20-1 and TRBJ1-2, with D maybe TRBD1 (5 bases). V was pared by 3 bases and J by 3 bases, with 8 bases between. Germline V gene sequence: CDR1 DFQATT, CDR2 SNEGSKA (reference sequence). The CDR3 covers 12 residues. The CDR3 spells CSASGGDYGYTF. CDR3 coding DNA: TGCAGTGCTAGTGGAGGGGACTATGGCTACACCTTC.

This rearrangement joins TRBV6-6 to TRBJ2-3, with 14 bases aligning to TRBD2. V shed 5 bases and J 1 base; nucleotides not matched to a gene: 8. This CDR3 comprises 18 residues. Looked up from germline, CDR1 is MNHNY and CDR2 is SVGAGI (reference sequence). DNA for the CDR3: TGTGCCAGCAGTCGAGGGACTAGCGGGAGTCTAGGCACAGATACGCAGTATTTT. It yields the protein CASSRGTSGSLGTDTQYF.